Listed here are 24 T cell receptor beta chains from one sample, sequenced in a study of identical twins (dated by TCRdb to between 2015 and 2016). Preparation of the library involved 5' RACE. The sample was run on an Illumina HiSeq 2000. TCRdb itself trimmed the public reads at Q25 with fastp, ran MiXCR and retained productive beta chains. Duplicate CDR3 protein sequences are folded into a single record with the most common DNA and genes. The sample table records approximately 1.8 million distinct CDR3 sequences; 25% to 35% of these occur just once. In total, the top ten clones hold approximately 0.25% of the sample. What was sequenced was cord blood. All receptors derive from a newborn girl in good health.

Concerning this clonotype itself: This clone may be a read error of a much larger clone one base away. The CDR3 coding sequence is TGTGCCAGCACCCGGGACAGGGGTGAAAAACTGTTTTTT. It yields the protein CASTRDRGEKLFF. The chain employs TRBV28 and TRBJ1-4, with 10 bases aligning to TRBD1. Germline CDR1 and CDR2: MDHEN and SYDVKM. V lost 7 bases, J lost 7 bases, and 3 bases stayed unmatched. The CDR3 loop spans 13 amino acids.

The genes are TRBV11-2 and TRBJ2-3; the D gene could be TRBD1 or TRBD2 (5 bases each). The CDR3 covers 16 residues. Trimming took off 6 bases at V and 5 bases at J, with 21 bases between the two ends. The germline V gene has CDR1 SGHAT and CDR2 FQNNGV. CDR3 protein: CASRDRDGASRDTQYF. The CDR3 DNA sequence: TGTGCCAGCAGAGACCGGGACGGAGCCTCAAGAGATACGCAGTATTTT.

The sample holds many counts of this clonotype. V gene TRBV20-1 combines with J gene TRBJ1-2; D possibly corresponds to TRBD1 (5 bases). In germline, CDR1 is DFQATT, CDR2 SNEGSKA (reference sequence). This CDR3 region has 12 residues. The V gene lost 4 bases and the J gene lost 1 base, with 7 bases spanning the gap. CDR3 sequence (DNA): TGCAGTGCTACAGGGTATAACTATGGCTACACCTTC. Protein sequence: CSATGYNYGYTF.

This chain links TRBV5-1 with TRBJ2-5; D is unclear. The germline CDR1 and CDR2 sequences are SGHRS and YFSETQ. The CDR3 length is 14 residues. Trimming took 4 bases from V and 3 from J, leaving 13 bases between them. The CDR3 protein is CASSVDVEKETQYF. The CDR3 bases are TGCGCCAGCAGCGTGGACGTTGAGAAAGAGACCCAGTACTTC.

The CDR3 protein is CASSSSRQGALYEQYF. DNA of the CDR3: TGTGCCAGCAGTTCTTCTCGCCAGGGGGCCCTCTACGAGCAGTACTTC. The rearrangement uses TRBV27 and TRBJ2-7, with TRBD1 identical over 8 bases. This CDR3 is built from 16 residues. Per germline, CDR1 MNHEY and CDR2 SMNVEV (reference sequence). Unmatched junction bases numbered 11, after V lost 4 bases and J lost 3 bases.

The V call is TRBV3-1, the J call TRBJ2-7; D remains unclear. Germline values: CDR1 LGHDT, CDR2 YNNKEL (reference sequence). The ends were cut back, 4 bases at V and 7 bases at J, with 29 bases in the middle. The CDR3 has 18 residues. CDR3 sequence (DNA): TGTGCCAGCAGCCTCCAAGCTGGTCCCCCGATACCCGCAGTGGAGCAGTACTTC. It specifies CASSLQAGPPIPAVEQYF.

This clonotype was seen only a few times. This chain uses TRBV24-1 with TRBJ2-2; 10 nucleotides line up with TRBD2. The CDR3 extends over 16 amino acids. Germline V lookup: CDR1 KGHDR, CDR2 SFDVKD. The V and J ends lost 0 bases and 5 bases, in that order; junction bases with no gene match: 2. CDR3 in DNA: TGTGCCACCAGTGATTTGCTAGCGGGAGAAACCGGGGAGCTGTTTTTT. Translating it yields CATSDLLAGETGELFF.

This rearrangement joins TRBV25-1 to TRBJ1-1; D might be TRBD1 (5 bases). The CDR3 is 15 amino acids. Per the germline V gene, CDR1 is MGHDK and CDR2 is SYGVNS. V lost 8 bases and J lost 3, with 19 bases in between. The CDR3 bases are TGTGCCAGCGAACAACGGGGAGTGGGGCACACTGAAGCTTTCTTT. Amino acids: CASEQRGVGHTEAFF.

The chain joins TRBV20-1 to TRBJ2-1; 12 bases line up with TRBD2. Trimming at V came to 3 bases and at J to 10 bases, leaving 13 bases not matched to a gene. CDR3 length: 16 residues. Germline V gene data show CDR1 as DFQATT and CDR2 as SNEGSKA (reference sequence). CDR3 nucleotides: TGCAGTGCTAGCCCACTAGCGGGAGGCCCGGATGGGGAGCAGTTCTTC. It yields the protein CSASPLAGGPDGEQFF.

Of note for this clonotype: Relative to the germline gene, one junction end is altered; a read error may explain this. The rearrangement joins TRBV20-1 to TRBJ1-5, with D perhaps TRBD1 (5 bases). Germline V gives CDR1 DFQATT, CDR2 SNEGSKA (reference sequence). The CDR3 is 13 amino acids. In DNA, the CDR3 is TGCAGTGCCCGTAGGGACGGCAATCGGCCCCAGCATTTT. Its translation: CSARRDGNRPQHF.

This clonotype was seen only once. The chain carries TRBV12-3 or TRBV12-4 and TRBJ2-1, with TRBD1 matching 10 bases. V trimming: 3 bases; J trimming: 9 bases; junction bases outside the gene matches: 8. The CDR3 length is 15 residues. The CDR3 reads CASSFGDRGNSEQFF. CDR3 bases: TGTGCCAGCAGTTTCGGGGACAGGGGCAATTCTGAGCAGTTCTTC.

A few counts support this clonotype. The chain joins TRBV7-7 to TRBJ2-1; 7 bases fit TRBD1. This CDR3 has 15 amino acids. V trimming: 5 bases; J trimming: 3 bases; junction bases outside the gene matches: 7. The germline gives CDR1 SSHAT, CDR2 FNYEAQ (reference sequence). CDR3 in amino acids: CASSRGQSRYNEQFF. CDR3 sequence (DNA): TGTGCCAGCAGCCGGGGACAGTCCCGCTACAATGAGCAGTTCTTC.

The gene calls are TRBV2 and TRBJ2-6, with D unresolved. CDR1 is SNHLY and CDR2 is FYNNEI in the germline V gene. This CDR3 has 15 residues. V lost 5 bases, J lost 2 bases, and 10 bases lay in between. Here the CDR3 DNA reads TGTGCCAGCAGTCAAGGGTTGGCTGGGGCCAACGTCCTGACTTTC. The encoded protein is CASSQGLAGANVLTF.

This clonotype showed up just a few times. J is TRBJ2-2 and V is TRBV6-5; no definite D call. The CDR3 has 14 amino acids. Germline V CDR1 and CDR2: MNHEY, SVGAGI. V lost 6 bases, J lost 7 bases, and 15 bases lay in between. The chain's CDR3 is CASRPPSIGGELFF. The CDR3 DNA is TGTGCCAGCAGACCCCCGTCCATCGGCGGGGAGCTGTTTTTT.

This clonotype showed up many times. The chain links TRBV12-3 or TRBV12-4 to TRBJ2-7, with 7 bases identical to TRBD1. This CDR3 is built from 13 residues. V was pared by 6 bases and J by 2 bases, with 4 bases of the junction left unmatched. The CDR3 nucleotides are TGTGCCAGCAGACCCGACAGGGCCTACGAGCAGTACTTC. This gives the protein CASRPDRAYEQYF.

There are a few counts of this clonotype. CDR3 in DNA: TGTGCCAGCAGCCCCTCCGGGAAAGAGACCCAGTACTTC. Its translation is CASSPSGKETQYF. The chain has TRBV3-1 and TRBJ2-5; D perhaps matches TRBD2 (5 bases). This CDR3 contains 13 residues. Per germline, CDR1 LGHDT and CDR2 YNNKEL (reference sequence). Trimming removed 4 bases at V and 3 bases at J, with 9 bases between.

V gene TRBV5-6 combines with J gene TRBJ2-3; no clear D. Germline lookup yields CDR1 SGHDT and CDR2 YYEEEE. The V and J ends lost 4 bases and 5 bases respectively, with 8 bases between them. The CDR3 runs 12 residues. CDR3 loop: CASSIWGDTQYF. CDR3 coding DNA: TGTGCCAGCAGCATATGGGGAGATACGCAGTATTTT.

In its sample, this clonotype was seen many times. J is TRBJ1-4 and V is TRBV4-1, with unresolved D. The length of the CDR3 is 14 residues. From germline, CDR1 is MGHRA and CDR2 YSYEKL. The V end lost 1 base, the J end lost 7 bases, and 10 bases lay between the germline ends. CDR3 amino acids: CASSQVVLGEKLFF. CDR3 nucleotides: TGCGCCAGCAGCCAAGTCGTTCTGGGTGAAAAACTGTTTTTT.

The V and J genes are TRBV7-8 and TRBJ2-3; TRBD2 might be the D (5 bases). This CDR3 spans 17 amino acids. Trimming pared 1 base from V and 4 bases from J, leaving 18 bases between. Germline-derived CDR1 and CDR2 are SGHVS and FQNEAQ. DNA of the CDR3: TGTGCCAGCAGCTTAGTTTTCACAGCCGGGGTATCAGATACGCAGTATTTT. It translates to CASSLVFTAGVSDTQYF.

This clonotype came up once. The chain uses TRBV5-1 and TRBJ2-2; D is undetermined. V was pared by 7 bases and J by 0 bases, with 7 bases between. Germline CDR1 is SGHRS and CDR2 is YFSETQ. The CDR3 length is 13 residues. CDR3 nucleotide sequence: TGCGCCAGCTTCACAGCGAACACCGGGGAGCTGTTTTTT. This sequence encodes CASFTANTGELFF.

The chain has TRBV5-1 and TRBJ2-1, with 13 bases lining up with TRBD2. The CDR3 sequence is 22 residues long. With V trimmed by 0 bases and J by 3 bases, 18 bases remained unmatched. From germline, CDR1 is SGHRS and CDR2 YFSETQ. The CDR3 nucleotides are TGCGCCAGCAGCTTGGCCGGTGGGTTACTAGCGGGAGGGCCGACTCACTACAATGAGCAGTTCTTC. Protein sequence: CASSLAGGLLAGGPTHYNEQFF.

V usage is TRBV29-1 and J usage is TRBJ2-1; 7 nucleotides match TRBD2. Germline V gives CDR1 SQVTM, CDR2 ANQGSEA. This CDR3 spans 14 amino acids. J lost 4 bases, V lost 5 bases, and 8 bases had no gene match. The CDR3, as DNA: TGCAGCGTTTCATCTGCTAGCGGATACAATGAGCAGTTCTTC. The encoded protein is CSVSSASGYNEQFF.

In this sample, this clonotype turned up a few times. This rearrangement joins TRBV6-1 to TRBJ1-5; 9 bases line up with TRBD1. The CDR3 extends over 13 amino acids. The germline gives CDR1 MNHNS, CDR2 SASEGT. J lost 15 bases, V lost 6 bases, and 12 bases had no gene match. The CDR3 bases are TGTGCCAGCAGACCTCATGGGACAGGGAGGGTGCATTTT. Translated, it gives CASRPHGTGRVHF.

V is TRBV6-6 and J is TRBJ2-7, with D maybe TRBD1 (6 bases). V was cut by 2 bases and J by 3 bases, with 17 bases left in between. Germline CDR1 and CDR2: MNHNY and SVGAGI (reference sequence). The CDR3 runs 16 residues. The CDR3 DNA is TGTGCCAGCAGTTACCCGGTTCGGGACAACCTCTACGAGCAGTACTTC. Translated: CASSYPVRDNLYEQYF.